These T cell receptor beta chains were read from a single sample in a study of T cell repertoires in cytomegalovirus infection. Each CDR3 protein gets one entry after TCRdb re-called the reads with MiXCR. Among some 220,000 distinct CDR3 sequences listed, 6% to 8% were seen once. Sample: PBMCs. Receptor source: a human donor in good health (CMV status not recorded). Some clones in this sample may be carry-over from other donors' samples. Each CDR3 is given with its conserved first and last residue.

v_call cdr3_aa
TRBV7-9 CASSQTDGQALYEQYF
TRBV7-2 CASSLDTVYNEQFF
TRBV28 CASSVLAGTGVYYGYTF
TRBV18 CASSPGQGVNYEQYF
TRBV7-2 CASIPLRGRDNEQFF
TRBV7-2 CASSSTGTPYEQYF
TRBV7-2 CASSLGYSGRNEAFF
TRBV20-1 CSAPPLEESSYEQYF
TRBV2 CASRQEAPYGYTF
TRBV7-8 CASSKKRGGGRTDTQYF
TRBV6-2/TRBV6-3 CASSYDPWQPQHF
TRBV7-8 CASSLIGTANGNQPQHF
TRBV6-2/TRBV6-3 CASSYLGGQETQYF
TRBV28 CASSLDRAEQYF
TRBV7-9 CASSLQGSKNIQYF
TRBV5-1 CASRYPADTEAFF
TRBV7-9 CASSERQGETEAFF
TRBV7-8 CASSLGGTDGYTF
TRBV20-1 CSAVDSTGLETQYF
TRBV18 CASSPRQDLAKNIQYF
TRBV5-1 CASSLFIADEQYF
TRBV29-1 CSVELVVAGELFF
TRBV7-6 CASSLVPVLTGSETQYF
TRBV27 CASSSNLGGELFF
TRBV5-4 CASSLKALVGELFF
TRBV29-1 CSVGRGTAYGYTF
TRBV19 CASRGGGTQTEAFF
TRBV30 CARRTGGYEQFF
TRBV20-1 CSASGGEGGGYGYTF
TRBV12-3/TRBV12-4 CASSLMAGTGDQYF
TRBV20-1 CSANPGRRELNEQFF
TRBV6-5 CASISAVHTEAFF
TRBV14 CASSQFGDYQETQYF
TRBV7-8 CASSHRENTEAFF
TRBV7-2 CASSLGPGQVRQPQHF
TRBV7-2 CASSFSAGPYEQYF
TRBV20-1 CSAPRRSLISGNTIYF
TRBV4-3 CASSPNFGYEQYF